This is a list of T cell receptor beta chains from one sample in a study of T cell repertoires in cytomegalovirus infection. TCRdb recomputed calls from the reads with MiXCR, one row per CDR3 protein. The data hold just over 300,000 distinct CDR3 sequences, with 15% to 20% observed a single time. The sequencing sample was made of PBMCs. The receptors were sampled from a human donor in good health (CMV status not recorded). Some clones in this sample may be carry-over from other donors' samples. Each CDR3 is given with its conserved first and last residue. The D gene is left open where the match is weak. A clone size is listed for some rows: how often the clone was seen (once, few, many), or a class if it is expanded.

size	D	V	J	DNA	CDR3
-	-	TRBV20-1	TRBJ1-5	TGCAGTGCGGAAGACGGAGAGAATGATAGCAATCAGCCCCAGCATTTT	CSAEDGENDSNQPQHF
many	-	TRBV7-2	TRBJ2-7	TGTGCCAGCCAAAAGAGCAGAATCTCCTACGAGCAGTACTTC	CASQKSRISYEQYF
-	TRBD2	TRBV13	TRBJ2-2	TGTGCCAGCAGCGCCCACCTAGCGGGGGGTGACACCGGGGAGCTGTTTTTT	CASSAHLAGGDTGELFF
-	-	TRBV10-3	TRBJ2-7	TGTGCCATCAGTGGGTCAGGGATCTACGAGCAGTACTTC	CAISGSGIYEQYF
-	-	TRBV6-6	TRBJ1-1	TGTGCCAGCACCTTGACAGGGAACACTGAAGCTTTCTTT	CASTLTGNTEAFF
-	-	TRBV20-1	TRBJ2-2	TGCAGTGCTAGTAGGGACTCGAACACCGGGGAGCTGTTTTTT	CSASRDSNTGELFF
few	-	TRBV4-3	TRBJ2-2	TGCGCCAGCAGCCCAGACCGTTTTAGCGCCGGGGAGCTGTTTTTT	CASSPDRFSAGELFF
few	-	TRBV12-3/TRBV12-4	TRBJ2-2	TGTGCCAGCAGTTTGACTAGCACCGGGGAGCTGTTTTTT	CASSLTSTGELFF
many	TRBD1	TRBV7-2	TRBJ1-2	TGTGCCAGCAGCTTAGGCGGACAGGCTCGTAACTATGGCTACACCTTC	CASSLGGQARNYGYTF
many	TRBD1	TRBV7-9	TRBJ1-4	TGTGCCAGCAGCTACAACAGGGGAAGGGATGAAAAACTGTTTTTT	CASSYNRGRDEKLFF
-	TRBD2	TRBV7-9	TRBJ2-5	TGTGCCAGCAGCTCGACTAGCTGGGAGACCCAGTACTTC	CASSSTSWETQYF
-	TRBD1	TRBV28	TRBJ1-2	TGTGCCAGCAGTCCTACGGACAGGTTTTTTTATGGCTACACCTTC	CASSPTDRFFYGYTF
many	-	TRBV20-1	TRBJ2-4	TGCAGTGCCAAAGCGCCCAGCCGTCTGTACTTC	CSAKAPSRLYF
-	TRBD2	TRBV12-3/TRBV12-4	TRBJ2-7	TGTGCCAGCAGTTTTATGGGACTAACCTACGAGCAGTACTTC	CASSFMGLTYEQYF
many	-	TRBV6-1	TRBJ1-2	TGTGCCAGCAGTTATGGCCAAGGGGCGGCGTGGAACTATGGCTACACCTTC	CASSYGQGAAWNYGYTF
few	-	TRBV10-3	TRBJ2-3	TGTGCCATCAGTGAGGGGGTCGGGCAGGCGTTACGTCCGAATACGCAGTATTTT	CAISEGVGQALRPNTQYF
many	TRBD1	TRBV27	TRBJ2-7	TGTGCCAGCAGTTTAGCGGGACAGGGAGGCGAGCAGTACTTC	CASSLAGQGGEQYF
few	-	TRBV24-1	TRBJ1-5	TGTGCCACCAGTGATTTTCGGATTTATAGCAATCAGCCCCAGCATTTT	CATSDFRIYSNQPQHF
many	-	TRBV6-5	TRBJ2-4	TGTGCCAGCAGTCCACTAGCCCTAGGGAACATTCAGTACTTC	CASSPLALGNIQYF
-	-	TRBV5-1	TRBJ1-1	TGCGCCAGCAGCTTTGGTCCGATGAACACTGAAGCTTTCTTT	CASSFGPMNTEAFF
-	-	TRBV9	TRBJ2-2	TGTGCCAGCAGAAACAGCGGAGCCGGGGAGCTGTTTTTT	CASRNSGAGELFF
-	TRBD1	TRBV6-8	TRBJ2-7	TGTGCCAGCAGTTTGAGTTGGCAGGGGGTCTACGAGCAGTACTTC	CASSLSWQGVYEQYF
many	TRBD1	TRBV4-1	TRBJ2-5	TGCGCCAGCAGCCACTTGGGACAGATCCAAGAGACCCAGTACTTC	CASSHLGQIQETQYF
few	-	TRBV2	TRBJ1-1	TGTGCCAGCAGTGAAATGGCCGTGAACACTGAAGCTTTCTTT	CASSEMAVNTEAFF
many	TRBD2	TRBV7-8	TRBJ2-1	TGTGCCAGCAGCCCGAATAGCGGGGGGCCTTCTGAGCAGTTCTTC	CASSPNSGGPSEQFF
many	-	TRBV7-2	TRBJ1-2	TGTGCCAGCAGCTCGACAGTTGGCTACACCTTC	CASSSTVGYTF
-	-	TRBV20-1	TRBJ1-5	TGCAGTGCTAGAGGAGGGGCAGCTGGTTATAGCAATCAGCCCCAGCATTTT	CSARGGAAGYSNQPQHF
-	TRBD2	TRBV3-1	TRBJ2-1	TGTGCCAGCAGCCAAGAGCCGGGACTAGCGACGGATGAGCAGTTCTTC	CASSQEPGLATDEQFF
many	-	TRBV5-1	TRBJ2-3	TGCGCCAGCAGCTTGGAGGCAGATACGCAGTATTTT	CASSLEADTQYF
-	-	TRBV20-1	TRBJ1-3	TGCAGTGCTAGAGATTATAAATCCCGACGGCCCTCTGGAAACACCATATATTTT	CSARDYKSRRPSGNTIYF
-	TRBD1	TRBV28	TRBJ1-4	TGTGCCAGCAGCCCGGGACAGCAAAATGAAAAACTGTTTTTT	CASSPGQQNEKLFF
many	-	TRBV7-2	TRBJ1-5	TGTGCCAGCAGCCGATCCGGGACGGCCTATAGCAATCAGCCCCAGCATTTT	CASSRSGTAYSNQPQHF
few	TRBD2	TRBV20-1	TRBJ2-5	TGCAGTGCTAGAGATCTCTGGACTAGCGGGGGGGCGGGGCAAGAGACCCAGTACTTC	CSARDLWTSGGAGQETQYF
-	TRBD1	TRBV12-3/TRBV12-4	TRBJ1-1	TGTGCCAGAAGGGGGACAGGGGTGCCTGAAGCTTTCTTT	CARRGTGVPEAFF
many	-	TRBV7-9	TRBJ2-7	TGTGCCAGCAGACCGGGGGTTTTGGCCTACGAGCAGTACTTC	CASRPGVLAYEQYF
-	-	TRBV4-1	TRBJ2-1	TGCGCCAGCAGCTCCCGACAGTCCCGGAGCTCCTACAATGAGCAGTTCTTC	CASSSRQSRSSYNEQFF
-	-	TRBV5-6	TRBJ1-2	TGTGCCAGCAGCTCGACAGGTTATGGCTACACCTTC	CASSSTGYGYTF
many	-	TRBV4-1	TRBJ1-1	TGCGCCAGCAGCCAAGATAGGGCCAGGGGACTCAGGAACACTGAAGCTTTCTTT	CASSQDRARGLRNTEAFF
-	-	TRBV20-1	TRBJ2-7	TGCAGTGCTAGTCCTAGGACCGTGGAGCCCTACGAGCAGTACTTC	CSASPRTVEPYEQYF
-	-	TRBV27	TRBJ1-5	TGTGCCAGCAGTGTAGAGAGAAATCAGCCCCAGCATTTT	CASSVERNQPQHF
-	-	TRBV20-1	TRBJ2-7	TGCAGTGCTAGAGGGGGAAGGGTCGAGCAGTACTTC	CSARGGRVEQYF
-	-	TRBV18	TRBJ1-5	TGTGCCAGCTCACCCCAGGAGGCTTGGAATCAGCCCCAGCATTTT	CASSPQEAWNQPQHF
many	TRBD2	TRBV12-3/TRBV12-4	TRBJ2-3	TGTGCCAGCAGGGCAGCGGGGGGCACAGATACGCAGTATTTT	CASRAAGGTDTQYF